This T cell receptor (beta chain) was identified in a study of blood T cell repertoires in COVID-19. Turning to the study itself: Some COVID-19 samples were acute and others convalescent; all came from the United States, Italy and Spain. PBMCs, B-cell-depleted T cells, or T cells were the source of the cDNA or gDNA that made up the material.

CDR3 length equals 16 residues. Germline lookup yields CDR1 LNHDA and CDR2 SQIVND (reference sequence). V was pared by 4 bases and J by 5 bases, with 9 bases of the junction left unmatched. This clone was seen once. Under the authors' procedure: Reference gene primer amplification gave estimated nucleated cell counts. Sequencing was performed with immunoSEQ multiplex PCR; in TCRdb, only in-frame clones are kept and a portion is missing. The DNA was the basis for D and trimming; V, J and clone size are from that table. The sample gives about 280,000 clones, 75% to 90% of which show up once; approximately 2.2% is in the top ten.

The genes are TRBV19 and TRBJ2-3; 10 positions match TRBD2. The receptor was derived from a woman aged 25 to 39 who had recovered from COVID-19. Sequencing used peripheral blood. CDR3 coding DNA: TGTGCCAGTAGTAACCAGCGGGAGGGCCGAGGAGATACGCAGTATTTT. Translated, it gives CASSNQREGRGDTQYF.